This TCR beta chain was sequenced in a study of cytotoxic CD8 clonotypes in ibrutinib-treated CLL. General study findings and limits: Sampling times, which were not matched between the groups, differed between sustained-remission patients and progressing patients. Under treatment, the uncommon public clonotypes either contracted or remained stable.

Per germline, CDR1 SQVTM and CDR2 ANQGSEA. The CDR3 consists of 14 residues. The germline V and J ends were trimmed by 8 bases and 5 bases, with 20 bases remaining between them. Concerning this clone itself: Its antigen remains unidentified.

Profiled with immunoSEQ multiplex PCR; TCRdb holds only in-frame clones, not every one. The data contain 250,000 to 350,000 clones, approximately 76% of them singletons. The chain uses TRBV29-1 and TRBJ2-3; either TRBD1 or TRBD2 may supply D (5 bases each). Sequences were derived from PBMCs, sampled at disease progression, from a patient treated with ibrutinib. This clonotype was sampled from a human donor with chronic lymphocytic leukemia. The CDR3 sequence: CSSRDGDIRDTQYF. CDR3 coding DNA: TGCAGCTCCCGGGACGGAGATATTCGAGATACGCAGTATTTT.